The TCR beta chain under discussion was sequenced for a study of T cell clonality in common variable immunodeficiency. CVID and control samples used equivalent genomic DNA input. Method: immunoSEQ multiplex PCR; TCRdb's copy keeps in-frame clones and lacks some. The sample is made up of 42,000 or so clones, none counted only once. The CDR3 covers 13 residues. Germline CDR1 GTSNPN, CDR2 SVGIG (reference sequence). A few counts support this clone. Antigen unknown. Read sequence stops 3 residues before the CDR3 end, and the germline J gene provides the missing end. Study-wide results and limits: CVID patient heterogeneity limited repertoire-clinical complication correlations. Compared with healthy controls, CVID subjects showed increased TCRbeta clonality, mostly in about a third.

The TCR originated in a person aged 18-70 years in good health. This chain links TRBV30 with TRBJ1-2; tentatively, D is TRBD1 (6 bases). The specimen was peripheral blood mononuclear cells. The CDR3 sequence is CARDRTGYNDYTF. The covered CDR3 bases are TGTGCCCGCGACAGGACGGGCTACAATGAC.